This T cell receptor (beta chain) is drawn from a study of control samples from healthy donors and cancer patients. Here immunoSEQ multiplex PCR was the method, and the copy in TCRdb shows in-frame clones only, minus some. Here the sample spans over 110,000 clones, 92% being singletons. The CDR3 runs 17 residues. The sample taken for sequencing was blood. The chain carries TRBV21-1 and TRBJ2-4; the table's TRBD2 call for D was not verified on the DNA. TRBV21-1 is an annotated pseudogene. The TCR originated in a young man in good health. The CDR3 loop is CASSELAGGPGKNIQYF. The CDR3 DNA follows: TGTGCCAGCAGCGAACTAGCGGGAGGGCCGGGCAAAAACATTCAGTACTTC.